The source of this T cell receptor (beta chain) is a study of control samples from healthy donors and cancer patients. Using immunoSEQ multiplex PCR, the repertoire was profiled, and TCRdb retains in-frame clones only, with some absent. The sample holds about 110,000 clones, approximately 90% seen once. CDR3 length: 11 amino acids. The V and J ends lost 7 bases and 9 bases respectively, with 13 bases between them. CDR1 and CDR2 (germline): SGHVS, FQNEAQ. This TCR came from a woman aged 50 to 60 in good health. The V call is TRBV7-8, the J call TRBJ2-7, with unresolved D. The sequenced material came from blood. CDR3 in amino acids: CASTDWVVQYF. DNA for the CDR3: TGTGCCAGCACCGATTGGGTGGTGCAGTACTTC.